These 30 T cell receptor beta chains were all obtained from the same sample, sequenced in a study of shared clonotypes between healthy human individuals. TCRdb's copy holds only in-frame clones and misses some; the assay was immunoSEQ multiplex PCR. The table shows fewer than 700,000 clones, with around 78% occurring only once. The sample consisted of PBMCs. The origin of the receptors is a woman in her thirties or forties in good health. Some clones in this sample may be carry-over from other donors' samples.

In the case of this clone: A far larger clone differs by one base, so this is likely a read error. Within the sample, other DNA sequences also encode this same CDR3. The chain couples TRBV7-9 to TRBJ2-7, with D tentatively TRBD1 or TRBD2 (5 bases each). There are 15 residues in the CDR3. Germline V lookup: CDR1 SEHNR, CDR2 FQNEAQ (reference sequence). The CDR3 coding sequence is TGCGCCAGCAGCTTAGTGGGGGTCCGCACCTACGAGCAGTACTTC. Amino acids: CASSLVGVRTYEQYF. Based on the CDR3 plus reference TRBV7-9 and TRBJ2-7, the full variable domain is DTGVSQNPRHKITKRGQNVTFRCDPISEHNRLYWYRQTLGQGPEFLTYFQNEAQLEKSRLLSDRFSAERPKGSFSTLEIQRTEQGDSAMYLCASSLVGVRTYEQYFGPGTRLTVT.

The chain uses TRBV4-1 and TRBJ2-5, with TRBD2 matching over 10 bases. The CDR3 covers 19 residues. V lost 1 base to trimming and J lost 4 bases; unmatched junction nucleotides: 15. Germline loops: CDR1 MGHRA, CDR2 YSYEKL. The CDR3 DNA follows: TGCGCCAGCAGCCAAGGTCTAGCGGGAGTCCTGGCCAGTTTAGAGACCCAGTACTTC. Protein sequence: CASSQGLAGVLASLETQYF.

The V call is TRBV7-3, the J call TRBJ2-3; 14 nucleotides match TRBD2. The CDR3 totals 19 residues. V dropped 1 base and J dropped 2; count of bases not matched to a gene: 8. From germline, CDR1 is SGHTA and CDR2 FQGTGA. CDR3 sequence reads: CASSLIGTSGSMHTDTQYF. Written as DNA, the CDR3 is TGTGCCAGCAGCTTAATAGGGACTAGCGGGAGTATGCACACAGATACGCAGTATTTT.

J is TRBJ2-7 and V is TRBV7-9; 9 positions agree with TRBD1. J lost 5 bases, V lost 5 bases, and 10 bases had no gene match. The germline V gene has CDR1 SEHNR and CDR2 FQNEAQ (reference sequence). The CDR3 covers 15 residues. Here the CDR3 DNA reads TGTGCCAGCAGCCCCCCATGGGACAGGGTACACGAGCAGTACTTC. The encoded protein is CASSPPWDRVHEQYF.

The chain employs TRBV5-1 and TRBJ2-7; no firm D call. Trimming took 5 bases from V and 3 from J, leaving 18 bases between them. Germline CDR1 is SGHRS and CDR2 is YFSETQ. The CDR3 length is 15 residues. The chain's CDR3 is CASSYIYSSNYEQYF. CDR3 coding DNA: TGCGCCAGCAGTTATATTTACAGTTCGAACTACGAGCAGTACTTC.

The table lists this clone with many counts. CDR3 amino acids: CASSDPGSSYNEQFF. The DNA of the CDR3 is TGTGCCAGTAGCGACCCGGGCAGCTCCTACAATGAGCAGTTCTTC. The chain carries TRBV19 and TRBJ2-1; D unclear. The V gene lost 6 bases and the J gene lost 0 bases, with 12 bases spanning the gap. CDR3 length: 15 amino acids. CDR1 is LNHDA, CDR2 SQIVND, per germline (reference sequence).

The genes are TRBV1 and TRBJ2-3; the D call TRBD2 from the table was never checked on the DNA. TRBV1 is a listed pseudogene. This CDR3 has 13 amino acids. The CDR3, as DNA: TGCACCAGCAGCCAAGAACGGGTAGATACGCAGTATTTT. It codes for CTSSQERVDTQYF.

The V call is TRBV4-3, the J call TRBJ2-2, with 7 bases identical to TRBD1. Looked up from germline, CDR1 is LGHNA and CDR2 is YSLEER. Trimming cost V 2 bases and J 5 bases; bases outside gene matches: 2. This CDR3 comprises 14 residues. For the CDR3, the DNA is TGCGCCAGCAGCCAAAGACAGGGAACCGGGGAGCTGTTTTTT. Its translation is CASSQRQGTGELFF.

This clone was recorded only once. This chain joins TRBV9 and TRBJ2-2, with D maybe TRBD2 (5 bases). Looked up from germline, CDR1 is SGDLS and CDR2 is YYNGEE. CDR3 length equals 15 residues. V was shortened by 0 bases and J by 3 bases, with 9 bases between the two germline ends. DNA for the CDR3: TGTGCCAGCAGCGTAGAGCGGCTATACACCGGGGAGCTGTTTTTT. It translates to CASSVERLYTGELFF.

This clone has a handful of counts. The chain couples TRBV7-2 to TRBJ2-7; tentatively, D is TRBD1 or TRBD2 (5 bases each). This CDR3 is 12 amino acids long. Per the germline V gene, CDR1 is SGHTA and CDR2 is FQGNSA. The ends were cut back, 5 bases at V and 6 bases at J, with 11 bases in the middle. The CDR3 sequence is CASSPEGFEQYF. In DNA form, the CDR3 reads TGTGCCAGCAGCCCCGAGGGGTTCGAGCAGTACTTC.

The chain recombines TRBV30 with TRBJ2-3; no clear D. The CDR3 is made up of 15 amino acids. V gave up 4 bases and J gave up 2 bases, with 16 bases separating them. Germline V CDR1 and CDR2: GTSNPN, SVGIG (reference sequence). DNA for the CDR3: TGTGCCTGGACCGTGAGTGGGGTGAACACAGATACGCAGTATTTT. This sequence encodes CAWTVSGVNTDTQYF.

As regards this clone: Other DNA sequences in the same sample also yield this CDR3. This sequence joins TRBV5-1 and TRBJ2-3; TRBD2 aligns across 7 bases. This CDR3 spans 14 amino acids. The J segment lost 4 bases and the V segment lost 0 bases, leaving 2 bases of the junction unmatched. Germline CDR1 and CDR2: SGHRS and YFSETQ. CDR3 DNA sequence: TGCGCCAGCAGCTTGGCGGGAGGATCAGATACGCAGTATTTT. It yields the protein CASSLAGGSDTQYF.

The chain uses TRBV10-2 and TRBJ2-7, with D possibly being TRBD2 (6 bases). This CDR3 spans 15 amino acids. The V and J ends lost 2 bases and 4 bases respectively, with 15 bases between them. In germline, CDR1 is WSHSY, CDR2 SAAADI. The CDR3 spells CASSEVGGLAYEQYF. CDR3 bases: TGCGCCAGCAGTGAGGTTGGGGGGTTGGCGTACGAGCAGTACTTC.

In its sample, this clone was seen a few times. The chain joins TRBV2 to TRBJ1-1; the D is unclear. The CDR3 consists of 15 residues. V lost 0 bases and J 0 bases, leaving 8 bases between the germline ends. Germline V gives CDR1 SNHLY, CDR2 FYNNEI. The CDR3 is CASSEALGMNTEAFF. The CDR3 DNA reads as TGTGCCAGCAGTGAAGCGCTGGGGATGAACACTGAAGCTTTCTTT.

The chain's CDR3 is CASSFTQGPNTGELFF. CDR3 bases: TGTGCCAGCAGCTTCACACAGGGGCCGAACACCGGGGAGCTGTTTTTT. The chain recombines TRBV7-3 with TRBJ2-2, with TRBD1 matching 7 bases. CDR3 length: 16 amino acids. Germline lookup yields CDR1 SGHTA and CDR2 FQGTGA. V lost 3 bases, J lost 0 bases, and 4 bases stayed unmatched.

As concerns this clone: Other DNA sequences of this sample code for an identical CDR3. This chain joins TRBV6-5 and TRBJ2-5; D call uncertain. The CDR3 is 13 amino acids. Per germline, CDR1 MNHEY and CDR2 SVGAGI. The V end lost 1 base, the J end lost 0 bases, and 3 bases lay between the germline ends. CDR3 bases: TGTGCCAGCAGTTACTTGGACCAAGAGACCCAGTACTTC. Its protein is CASSYLDQETQYF.

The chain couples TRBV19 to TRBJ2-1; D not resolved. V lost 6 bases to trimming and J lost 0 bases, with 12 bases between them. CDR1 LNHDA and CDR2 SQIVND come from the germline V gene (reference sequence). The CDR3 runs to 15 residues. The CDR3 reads CASSQEDHSYNEQFF. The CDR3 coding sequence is TGTGCCAGTAGCCAAGAGGACCACTCCTACAATGAGCAGTTCTTC.

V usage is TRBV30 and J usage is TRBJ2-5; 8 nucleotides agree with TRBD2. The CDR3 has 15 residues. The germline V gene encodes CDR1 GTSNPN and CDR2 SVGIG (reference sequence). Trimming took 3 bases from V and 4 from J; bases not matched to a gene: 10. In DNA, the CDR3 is TGTGCCTGGAGCGGAAGGGCGGGAGGAATAGAGACCCAGTACTTC. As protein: CAWSGRAGGIETQYF.

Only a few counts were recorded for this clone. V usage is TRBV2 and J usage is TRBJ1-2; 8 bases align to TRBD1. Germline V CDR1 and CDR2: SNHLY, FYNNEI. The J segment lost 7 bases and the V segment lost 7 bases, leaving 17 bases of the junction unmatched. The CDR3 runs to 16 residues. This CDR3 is CASIPRGGQGASGYTF. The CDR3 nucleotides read TGTGCCAGCATCCCTCGCGGGGGGCAGGGGGCATCTGGCTACACCTTC. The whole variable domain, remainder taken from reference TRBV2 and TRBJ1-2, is EPEVTQTPSHQVTQMGQEVILRCVPISNHLYFYWYRQILGQKVEFLVSFYNNEISEKSEIFDDQFSVERPDGSNFTLKIRSTKLEDSAMYFCASIPRGGQGASGYTFGSGTRLTVV.

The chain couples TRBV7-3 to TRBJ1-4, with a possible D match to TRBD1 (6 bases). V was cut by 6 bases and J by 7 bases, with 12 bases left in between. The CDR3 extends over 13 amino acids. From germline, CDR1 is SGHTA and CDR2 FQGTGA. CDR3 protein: CASSPIGGEKLFF. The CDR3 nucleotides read TGTGCCAGCAGTCCTATAGGGGGTGAAAAACTGTTTTTT.

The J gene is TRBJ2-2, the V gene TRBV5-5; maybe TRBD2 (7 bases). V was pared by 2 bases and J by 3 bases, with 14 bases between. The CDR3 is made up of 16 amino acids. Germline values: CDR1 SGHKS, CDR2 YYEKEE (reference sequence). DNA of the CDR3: TGTGCCAGCAGCTTTTTGGGAGGGGGAGACACCGGGGAGCTGTTTTTT. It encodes CASSFLGGGDTGELFF.

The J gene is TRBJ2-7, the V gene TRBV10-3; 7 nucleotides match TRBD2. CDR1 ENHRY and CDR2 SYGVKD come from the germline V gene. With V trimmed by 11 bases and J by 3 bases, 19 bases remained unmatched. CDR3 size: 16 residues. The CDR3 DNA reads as TGTGCCGCGGCGCTAGCGGTTACGACCTCCATCTACGAGCAGTACTTC. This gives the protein CAAALAVTTSIYEQYF.

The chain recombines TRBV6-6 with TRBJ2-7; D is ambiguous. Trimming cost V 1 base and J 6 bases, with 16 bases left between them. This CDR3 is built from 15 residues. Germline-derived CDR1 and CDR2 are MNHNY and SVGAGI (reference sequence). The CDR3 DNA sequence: TGTGCCAGCAGTTACTTGCCAGTTGAGATACCCGAGCAGTACTTC. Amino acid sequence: CASSYLPVEIPEQYF.

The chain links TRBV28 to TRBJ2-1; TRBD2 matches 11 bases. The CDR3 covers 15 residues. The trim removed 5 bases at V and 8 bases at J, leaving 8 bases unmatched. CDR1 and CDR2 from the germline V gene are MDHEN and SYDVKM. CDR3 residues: CASSGTSGRGDEQFF. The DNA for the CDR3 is TGTGCCAGCAGTGGGACTAGCGGCCGAGGGGATGAGCAGTTCTTC.

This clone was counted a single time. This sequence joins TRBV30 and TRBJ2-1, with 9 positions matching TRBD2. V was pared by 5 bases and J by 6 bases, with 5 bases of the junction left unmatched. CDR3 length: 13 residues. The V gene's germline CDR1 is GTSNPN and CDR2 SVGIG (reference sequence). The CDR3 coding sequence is TGTGCCTGGGCGGGAGGGCCCCTCAATGAGCAGTTCTTC. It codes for CAWAGGPLNEQFF.

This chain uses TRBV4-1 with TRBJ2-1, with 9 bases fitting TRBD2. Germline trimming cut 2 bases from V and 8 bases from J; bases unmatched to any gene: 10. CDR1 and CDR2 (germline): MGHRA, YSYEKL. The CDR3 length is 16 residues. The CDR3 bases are TGCGCCAGCAGCCAACCAACTAGCGGGCCTAGCGATGAGCAGTTCTTC. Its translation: CASSQPTSGPSDEQFF.

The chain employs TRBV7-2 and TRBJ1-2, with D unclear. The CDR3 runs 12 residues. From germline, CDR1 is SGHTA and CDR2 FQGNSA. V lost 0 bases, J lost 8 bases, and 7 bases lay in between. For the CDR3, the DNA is TGTGCCAGCAGCTTAGCGGTGGCCGGCTACACCTTC. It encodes CASSLAVAGYTF.

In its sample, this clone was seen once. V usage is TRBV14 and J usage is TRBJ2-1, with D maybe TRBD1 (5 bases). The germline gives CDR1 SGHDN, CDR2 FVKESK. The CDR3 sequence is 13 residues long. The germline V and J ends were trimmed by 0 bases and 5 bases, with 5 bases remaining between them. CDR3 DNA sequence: TGTGCCAGCAGCCAAGAACAGGACAATGAGCAGTTCTTC. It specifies CASSQEQDNEQFF.

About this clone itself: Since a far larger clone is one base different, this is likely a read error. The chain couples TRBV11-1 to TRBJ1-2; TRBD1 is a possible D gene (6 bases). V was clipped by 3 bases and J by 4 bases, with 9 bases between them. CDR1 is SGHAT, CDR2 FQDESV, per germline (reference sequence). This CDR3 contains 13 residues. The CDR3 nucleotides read TGTGCCAGCAGCTTCGTACAGGGCTATGGCTACACCTTC. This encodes CASSFVQGYGYTF.

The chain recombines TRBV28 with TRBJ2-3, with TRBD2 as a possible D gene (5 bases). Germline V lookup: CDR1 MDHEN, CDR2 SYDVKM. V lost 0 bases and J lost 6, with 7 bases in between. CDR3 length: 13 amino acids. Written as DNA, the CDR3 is TGTGCCAGCAGTTTATGGTCGGGGGATACGCAGTATTTT. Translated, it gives CASSLWSGDTQYF.